This T cell receptor beta chain was identified in a study of control samples from healthy donors and cancer patients. V lost 3 bases and J lost 0; bases outside the gene matches: 2. This CDR3 is 14 amino acids long. Germline V gene lookup returns CDR1 MNHNS and CDR2 SASEGT. Sequencing was performed with immunoSEQ multiplex PCR; in TCRdb, only in-frame clones are kept and a portion is missing. The table shows 100,000 to 150,000 clones, with more than 75% occurring only once. The TCR sequence derives from a man in his 60s in good health. The chain recombines TRBV6-1 with TRBJ2-7; the match to TRBD2 covers 7 bases. Sequencing used blood. CDR3 in amino acids: CASSEGGGSYEQYF. The CDR3 DNA is TGTGCCAGCAGTGAGGGCGGGGGCTCCTACGAGCAGTACTTC.